Described below is a single T cell receptor (beta chain) sequence and its context. Looked up from germline, CDR1 is KGHSH and CDR2 is LQKENI. This CDR3 has 16 amino acids. The germline V and J ends were trimmed by 1 base and 1 base, with 11 bases remaining between them. This sample stems from a study of T cell responses to AZD1222 COVID-19 vaccine. Using immunoSEQ multiplex PCR, the repertoire was profiled, and TCRdb retains in-frame clones only, with some absent. The data hold about 130,000 clones, with around 84% observed a single time. The V gene is TRBV18, the J gene TRBJ1-5, with D possibly being TRBD1 (5 bases). Sample: peripheral blood, taken on day 0 of AZD1222 vaccination. The TCR was taken from an adult in good health. This CDR3 is CASSPRRGRSNQPQHF. For the CDR3, the DNA is TGTGCCAGCTCACCACGGCGGGGACGGAGCAATCAGCCCCAGCATTTT.